The entry below describes one TCR beta chain. This clonotype was detected many times. This clone's antigen is unknown. No clone much larger than this one lies a single base away; base qualities are absent. The germline V gene (reference sequence) specifies DFQATT as CDR1 and SNEGSKA as CDR2. From its cysteine to its phenylalanine, the CDR3 spans 11 amino acids. Just the 33-base CDR3 DNA is kept, in frame starting at base 1. These data belong to a study of blood T cells in healthy people across ages (dated by TCRdb to between 2014 and 2017). As for the study more broadly: In model experiments, roughly one uniquely barcoded TCR beta cDNA molecule per two T cells was captured by template switching. The study measured age-related changes in TCR beta repertoire diversity using deep sequencing normalized with unique cDNA molecular identifiers. Four age groups were formed from the donors: young (average about 15 years), middle-aged (more than 35), aged (roughly 59) and long-lived (82). Donors of different ages were randomly distributed across sequencing lanes to avoid experimental bias. For two donors (one aged 18 to 30 and one aged 80 or older), the study analyzed two additional independent replicas of 1 million unique cDNA reads from the same blood draw.

The library was generated by 5' RACE. TCRdb names Illumina HiSeq 2500 as the instrument used. The second PCR ran for about 7 to 11 cycles and used a J-beta primer mix along with a sample-barcoded 5' primer. A unique molecular identifier was introduced onto each TCR beta cDNA molecule by a template-switch 5' adaptor carrying 12 random nucleotides. At least 2.5 million CDR3-containing paired-end reads were obtained from each sample. The Mint cDNA synthesis kit, primed by a TRBC-specific oligonucleotide, was used to synthesize first-strand cDNA from all RNA. All cDNA was treated with uracil-DNA glycosylase and then went through a first 18-cycle PCR with the universal primers M1SS and BC2_uni_R. On the study's bioinformatics: Each sample was normalized by randomly selecting 1 million high-quality reads, each carrying a distinct molecular identifier. Instead of being binned into consensus sequences, reads with shared molecular identifiers were discarded. MiTCR, run with a Q25 quality threshold and the strictest error-elimination algorithm, handled CDR3 identification, clonotype clustering and error correction. A nonparametric unseen species model using Euler transformation provided a lower-bound estimate of total TCR beta diversity. TCRdb reworked the public reads: Q25 trimming with fastp, MiXCR clone assembly, productive beta chains retained. Rows with one shared CDR3 protein collapse into an entry with the most common genes and DNA. The V and J calls and clone size come from TCRdb's table, not from the authors' own analysis. Recorded for this sample are about 1,000,000 distinct CDR3 sequences; more than 40% of them occurred a single time. In total, the top ten clones hold under 20% of the sample.

Donors were 30 to 45 systemically healthy Caucasian individuals from Russia aged roughly 6 to 90 years. Each donor gave ten milliliters of peripheral blood, drawn into EDTA-treated Vacutainer tubes. Ficoll-Paque density-gradient centrifugation was used to isolate PBMCs, with at least 7 million obtained per sample. Total RNA, at least 5.5 micrograms per sample, was extracted from PBMCs with Trizol reagent. The percentages of naive CD45RAhigh/CD27high T cells were determined by flow cytometry on a PBMC aliquot from every donor. Points the paper makes about the study in general: There was a strong correlation between observed TCR beta diversity and the percentage of naive T cells measured by flow cytometry. Estimates of total diversity based on one million sequenced T cells were considered lower bounds and underestimates. As age increased, observed TCR beta diversity per million T cells dropped in a roughly linear way, and a significant reduction was already evident by age approximately 40. Compared with the aged group, more naive CD4+ T cells, fewer expanded clones and increased TCR diversity were shown by the long-lived group, suggesting age selection. Because profiling used bulk unsorted PBMCs, naive and antigen-experienced compartments could not be compared conclusively. The CMV infection status of donors was not known, potentially confounding age-related changes in expanded clonotypes.

Sequencing was carried out using blood. The sequence came from an older woman in good health. The rearrangement combines TRBV20-1 with TRBJ2-7; no D gene is confidently identified. This receptor has the CDR3 CSARGSYEQYF. DNA sequence: TGCAGCGCCCGTGGTAGCTACGAGCAGTACTTC.